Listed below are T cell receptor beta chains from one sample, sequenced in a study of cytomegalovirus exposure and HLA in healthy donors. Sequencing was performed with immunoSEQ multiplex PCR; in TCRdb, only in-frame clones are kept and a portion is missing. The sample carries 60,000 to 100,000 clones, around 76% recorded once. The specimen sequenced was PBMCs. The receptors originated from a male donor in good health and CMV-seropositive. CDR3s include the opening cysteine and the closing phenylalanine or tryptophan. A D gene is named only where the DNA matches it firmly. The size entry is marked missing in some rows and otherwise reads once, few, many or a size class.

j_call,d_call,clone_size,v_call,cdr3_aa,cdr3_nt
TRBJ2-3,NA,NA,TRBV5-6,CASSSTGITQYF,TGTGCCAGCAGCTCTACAGGGATTACGCAGTATTTT
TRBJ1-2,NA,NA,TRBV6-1,CASHLMTGWYGYTF,TGTGCCAGCCACCTTATGACAGGATGGTATGGCTACACCTTC
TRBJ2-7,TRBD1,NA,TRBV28,CASSSGQGSVAYEQYF,TGTGCCAGCAGCTCCGGACAGGGAAGTGTAGCCTACGAGCAGTACTTC
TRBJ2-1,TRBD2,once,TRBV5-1,CASVKGGTSGSWHEQFF,TGCGCCAGCGTAAAGGGGGGGACTAGCGGGAGTTGGCATGAGCAGTTCTTC
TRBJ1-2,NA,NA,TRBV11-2,CASSPGPDYGYTF,TGTGCCAGCAGCCCTGGTCCAGACTATGGCTACACCTTC
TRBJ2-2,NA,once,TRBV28,CASKAGAGGELFF,TGTGCCAGCAAGGCAGGGGCGGGCGGGGAGCTGTTTTTT
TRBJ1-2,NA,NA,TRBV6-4,CASSDRAGADYGYTF,TGTGCCAGCAGTGACAGGGCAGGGGCGGACTATGGCTACACCTTC
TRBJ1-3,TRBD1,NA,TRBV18,CASSRLPGQRPSSGNTIYF,TGTGCCAGCTCACGCTTACCGGGACAGCGACCTAGTTCTGGAAACACCATATATTTT
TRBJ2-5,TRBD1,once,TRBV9,CASSVEGGGETQYF,TGTGCCAGCAGCGTAGAAGGGGGCGGGGAGACCCAGTACTTC
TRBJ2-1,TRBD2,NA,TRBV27,CASSEGLALDEQFF,TGTGCCAGCAGTGAAGGACTAGCCCTGGATGAGCAGTTCTTC
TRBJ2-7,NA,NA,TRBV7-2,CASSSSPGPYEQYF,TGTGCCAGCAGCTCCTCCCCAGGCCCCTACGAGCAGTACTTC
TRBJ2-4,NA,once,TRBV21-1,CASSKDPGVDF,TGTGCCAGCAGCAAGGATCCAGGGGTAGACTTC
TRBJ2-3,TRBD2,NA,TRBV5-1,CASSPSGGGSPGDTQYF,TGCGCCAGCAGCCCGAGTGGGGGGGGGAGTCCTGGAGATACGCAGTATTTT
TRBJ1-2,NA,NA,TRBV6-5,CASSYYGVDGYTF,TGTGCCAGCAGTTACTACGGGGTAGACGGCTACACCTTC
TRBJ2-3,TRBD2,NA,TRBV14,CASSLGLAGDRDTQYF,TGTGCCAGCAGCCTGGGACTAGCGGGAGATAGAGATACGCAGTATTTT
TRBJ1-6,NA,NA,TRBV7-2,CASSLAQAGSSPLHF,TGTGCCAGCAGCTTAGCGCAGGCAGGGTCTTCACCCCTCCACTTT
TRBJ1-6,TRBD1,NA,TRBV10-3,CAISAGQGVNSPLHF,TGTGCCATCAGTGCGGGACAGGGGGTTAATTCACCCCTCCACTTT
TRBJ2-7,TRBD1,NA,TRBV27,CASSRTGTLYEQYF,TGTGCCAGCAGTAGGACAGGGACACTCTACGAGCAGTACTTC
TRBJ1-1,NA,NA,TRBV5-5,CASSLGGNSPEAFF,TGTGCCAGCAGCTTGGGAGGTAATTCCCCTGAAGCTTTCTTT
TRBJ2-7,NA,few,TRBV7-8,CASSFGRRSVEQYF,TGTGCCAGCAGCTTCGGAAGGCGGAGCGTCGAGCAGTACTTC
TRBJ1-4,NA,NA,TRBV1,CTSSYPPFYRVGEKLFF,TGCACCAGCAGCTATCCCCCTTTCTACAGGGTAGGTGAAAAACTGTTTTTT
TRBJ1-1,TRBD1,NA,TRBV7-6,CASSPTGGVEAEAFF,TGTGCCAGCAGCCCCACAGGGGGCGTTGAGGCTGAAGCTTTCTTT
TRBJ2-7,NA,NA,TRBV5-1,CASSLGQEFYEQYF,TGCGCCAGCAGCTTGGGACAGGAGTTCTACGAGCAGTACTTC
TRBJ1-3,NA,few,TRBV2,CASSVSIPTGNTIYF,TGTGCCAGCAGTGTGTCCATCCCAACTGGAAACACCATATATTTT
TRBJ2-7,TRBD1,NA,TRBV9,CASSVEGQRDEQYF,TGTGCCAGCAGCGTAGAGGGACAGAGGGACGAGCAGTACTTC
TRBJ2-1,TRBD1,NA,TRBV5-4,CASSGSPGQSSYNEQFF,TGTGCCAGCAGCGGTTCACCGGGACAGAGCTCCTACAATGAGCAGTTCTTC
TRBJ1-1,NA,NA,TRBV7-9,CASSNREKVNTEAFF,TGTGCCAGCAGTAACAGGGAAAAGGTGAACACTGAAGCTTTCTTT
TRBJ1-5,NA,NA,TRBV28,CASSLEAGGRPQHF,TGTGCCAGCAGTTTGGAGGCGGGTGGGAGGCCCCAGCATTTT
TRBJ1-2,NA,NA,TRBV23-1,CASNRSRGCRGYTF,TGCGCCAGCAATCGGAGCAGGGGATGTAGGGGCTACACCTTC
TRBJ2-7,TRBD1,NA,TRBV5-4,CASTPTGSSYEQYF,TGTGCCAGCACCCCGACAGGGAGCTCCTACGAGCAGTACTTC
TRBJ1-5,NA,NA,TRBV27,CARDWTVQPQHF,TGTGCCAGGGACTGGACAGTCCAGCCCCAGCATTTT
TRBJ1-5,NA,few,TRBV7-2,CASSFYTNQPQHF,TGTGCCAGCAGCTTTTACACCAATCAGCCCCAGCATTTT